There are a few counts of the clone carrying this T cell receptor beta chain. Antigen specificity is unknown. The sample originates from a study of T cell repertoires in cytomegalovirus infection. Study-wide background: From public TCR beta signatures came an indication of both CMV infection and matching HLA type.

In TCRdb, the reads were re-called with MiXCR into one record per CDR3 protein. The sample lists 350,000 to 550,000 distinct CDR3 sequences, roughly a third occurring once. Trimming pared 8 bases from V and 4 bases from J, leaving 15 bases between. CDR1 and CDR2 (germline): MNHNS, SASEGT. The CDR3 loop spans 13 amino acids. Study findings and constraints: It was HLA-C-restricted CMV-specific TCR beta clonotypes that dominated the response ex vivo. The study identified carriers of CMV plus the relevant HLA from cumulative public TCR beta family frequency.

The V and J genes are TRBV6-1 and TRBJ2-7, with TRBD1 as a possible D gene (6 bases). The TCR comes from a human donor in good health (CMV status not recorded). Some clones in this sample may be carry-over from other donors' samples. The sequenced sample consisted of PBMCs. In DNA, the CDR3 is TGTGCCAGCGAAAACCAGGGGAGATACGAGCAGTACTTC. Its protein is CASENQGRYEQYF.